These 2 T cell receptor beta chains were sequenced from one sample in a study of blood T cell repertoires in COVID-19. Profiling relied on immunoSEQ multiplex PCR, and the TCRdb table lists in-frame clones only, not all of them. The sample has around 150,000 clones, more than 75% seen once. Material: peripheral blood. These receptors originate from a man aged 65 to 79 with acute or convalescent COVID-19.

This clone has only a few counts. V and J are TRBV5-4 and TRBJ2-1; 9 nucleotides match TRBD2. Germline CDR1 is SGHNT and CDR2 is YYREEE (reference sequence). After removal of 3 bases from V and 3 bases from J, the junction contained 13 bases not matched to a gene. The CDR3 spans 18 residues. CDR3 residues: CASSSPLNKRGDYNEQFF. The CDR3 DNA follows: TGTGCCAGCAGCTCACCCCTTAACAAGCGGGGGGACTACAATGAGCAGTTCTTC.

The rearrangement joins TRBV3-1 (or the pseudogene TRBV3-2) to TRBJ1-4; D uncertain. The V gene lost 1 base and the J gene lost 0 bases, with 6 bases spanning the gap. This CDR3 region has 15 residues. Germline assignment: CDR1 LGHDT and CDR2 YNNKEL (reference sequence). In DNA, the CDR3 is TGTGCCAGCAGCCAAGGGGCCGCAACTAATGAAAAACTGTTTTTT. This sequence encodes CASSQGAATNEKLFF.